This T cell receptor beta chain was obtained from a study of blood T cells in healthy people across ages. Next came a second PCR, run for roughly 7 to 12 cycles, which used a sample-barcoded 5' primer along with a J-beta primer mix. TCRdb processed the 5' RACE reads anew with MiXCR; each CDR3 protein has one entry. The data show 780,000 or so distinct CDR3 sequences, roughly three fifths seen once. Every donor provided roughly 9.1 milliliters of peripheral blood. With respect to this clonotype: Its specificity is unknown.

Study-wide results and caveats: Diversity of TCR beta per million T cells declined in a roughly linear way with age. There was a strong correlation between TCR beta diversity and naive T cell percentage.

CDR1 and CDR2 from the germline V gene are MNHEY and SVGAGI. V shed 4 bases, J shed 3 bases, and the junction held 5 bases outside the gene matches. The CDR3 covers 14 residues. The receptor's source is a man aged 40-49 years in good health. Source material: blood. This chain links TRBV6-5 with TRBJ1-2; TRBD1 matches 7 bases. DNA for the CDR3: TGTGCCAGCAGTTGGGGACAGATAGACTATGGCTACACCTTC. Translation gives CASSWGQIDYGYTF.